This T cell receptor (beta chain) was obtained from a study of molecular identifiers for immune sequencing clone quantification. As for the study in general: Replicate RNA from about 20,000 or 100,000 naive CD8 T cells formed five aliquots; four were sequenced. General study findings and limits: Whereas naive cells kept under 1% of molecules in clones above 20 RNA copies, such clones held over 98% in effectors.

This clonotype was observed at least ten times. Antigen unknown. Trimming left V 0 bases short and J 6 bases short, with 15 bases between. Germline CDR1 LGHNA, CDR2 YSLEER. This CDR3 has 15 residues. TCRdb re-derived calls from the PCR reads in MiXCR, one entry per CDR3 protein. The sample carries under 600,000 distinct CDR3 sequences, over 20% recorded once. This chain connects TRBV4-3 to TRBJ2-7; perhaps TRBD1 as D (5 bases). The source is a human donor in good health. Some libraries in this study had Jurkat cell RNA spiked in. The sample comprised naive CD8+ T cells from blood, with Jurkat cell RNA spiked in. Described subset: FACS-sorted CD8+CD4-CCR7+CD45RA+ naive T cells. CDR3 sequence (DNA): TGCGCCAGCAGCCAAGATTCAGGGCAGGGCATCGAGCAGTACTTC. Its protein product is CASSQDSGQGIEQYF.